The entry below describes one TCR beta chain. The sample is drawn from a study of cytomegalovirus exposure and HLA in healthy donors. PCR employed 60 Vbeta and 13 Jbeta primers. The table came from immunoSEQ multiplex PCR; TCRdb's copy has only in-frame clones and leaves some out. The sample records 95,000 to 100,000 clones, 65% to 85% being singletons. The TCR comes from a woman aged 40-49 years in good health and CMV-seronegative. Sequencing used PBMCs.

The CDR3 DNA follows: TGTGCCAGCAGCCCCACGGGGACACCGTCCTACGAGCAGTACTTC. Amino acids: CASSPTGTPSYEQYF. The V gene is TRBV9, the J gene TRBJ2-7; D is perhaps TRBD1 (6 bases). CDR3 length: 15 residues. The V and J ends lost 4 bases and 1 base respectively, with 15 bases between them. Germline values: CDR1 SGDLS, CDR2 YYNGEE. Full variable domain (outside the CDR3, taken from reference TRBV9 and TRBJ2-7): DSGVTQTPKHLITATGQRVTLRCSPRSGDLSVYWYQQSLDQGLQFLIQYYNGEERAKGNILERFSAQQFPDLHSELNLSSLELGDSALYFCASSPTGTPSYEQYFGPGTRLTVT.